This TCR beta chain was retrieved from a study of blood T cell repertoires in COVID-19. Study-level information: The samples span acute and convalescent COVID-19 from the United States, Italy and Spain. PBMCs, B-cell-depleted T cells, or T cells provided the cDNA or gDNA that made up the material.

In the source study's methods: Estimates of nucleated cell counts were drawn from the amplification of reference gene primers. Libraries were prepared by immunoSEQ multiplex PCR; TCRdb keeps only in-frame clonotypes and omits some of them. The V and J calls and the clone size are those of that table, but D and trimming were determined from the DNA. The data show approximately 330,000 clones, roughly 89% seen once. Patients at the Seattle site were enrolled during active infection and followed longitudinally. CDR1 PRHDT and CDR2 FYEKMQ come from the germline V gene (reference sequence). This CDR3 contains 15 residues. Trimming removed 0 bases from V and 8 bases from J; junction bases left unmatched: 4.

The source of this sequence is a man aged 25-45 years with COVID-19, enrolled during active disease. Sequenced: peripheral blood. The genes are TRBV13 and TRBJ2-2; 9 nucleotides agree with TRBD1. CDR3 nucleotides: TGTGCCAGCAGCTTAGGACAGGGGGCAACTGGGGAGCTGTTTTTT. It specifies CASSLGQGATGELFF.